Below are 25 T cell receptor beta chains sequenced from a single sample in a study of cytomegalovirus exposure and HLA in healthy donors. This table comes from immunoSEQ multiplex PCR, and its TCRdb copy is limited to in-frame clones, with some not included. The table includes roughly 140,000 clones, 90% to 95% detected once. Input material: PBMCs. These receptor sequences come from a man younger than 35 in good health and CMV-seronegative.

The V gene is TRBV2, the J gene TRBJ2-2, with D possibly being TRBD1 (6 bases). V was shortened by 8 bases and J by 7 bases, with 14 bases between the two germline ends. Germline V gives CDR1 SNHLY, CDR2 FYNNEI. CDR3 size: 13 residues. The CDR3: CASQEQGIGELFF. The CDR3 nucleotides are TGTGCCAGCCAGGAACAGGGTATCGGGGAGCTGTTTTTT.

The chain recombines TRBV4-3 with TRBJ2-6; 9 bases map to TRBD1. V shed 1 base, J shed 1 base, and the junction held 5 bases outside the gene matches. Germline CDR1 reads LGHNA; CDR2 reads YSLEER. This CDR3 has 18 residues. In DNA, the CDR3 is TGCGCCAGCAGCCAAGGGACAGGGGTCCTATCTGGGGCCAACGTCCTGACTTTC. Protein: CASSQGTGVLSGANVLTF.

The chain carries TRBV5-1 and TRBJ2-1; possibly TRBD1 for D (6 bases). The germline CDR1 and CDR2 sequences are SGHRS and YFSETQ. CDR3 size: 16 residues. Trimming removed 0 bases at V and 7 bases at J, with 17 bases between. This chain's CDR3 is CASSLAPPPGENEQFF. For the CDR3, the DNA is TGCGCCAGCAGCTTGGCCCCTCCGCCAGGGGAAAATGAGCAGTTCTTC.

The rearrangement links TRBV27 to TRBJ1-5; a weak D match, TRBD1 (6 bases). Germline CDR1 is MNHEY and CDR2 is SMNVEV (reference sequence). V lost 6 bases and J lost 7, with 19 bases in between. The CDR3 spans 15 residues. The CDR3 loop reads CASSPPGSGGQPQHF. The CDR3 DNA follows: TGTGCCAGCAGCCCACCGGGTTCTGGGGGCCAGCCCCAGCATTTT.

The chain recombines TRBV25-1 with TRBJ1-6, with D perhaps matching TRBD1 (6 bases). The V and J ends lost 5 bases and 8 bases respectively, with 13 bases between them. Germline V gene sequence: CDR1 MGHDK, CDR2 SYGVNS. The CDR3 contains 14 residues. The CDR3 sequence: CASSFLRGDSPLHF. The CDR3 DNA is TGTGCCAGCAGTTTCCTCAGGGGAGATTCACCCCTCCACTTT.

The chain recombines TRBV4-1 with TRBJ2-6; no reliable D call. Trimming stripped 8 bases from V and 2 bases from J, with 16 bases between. This CDR3 has 16 residues. Germline V gene sequence: CDR1 MGHRA, CDR2 YSYEKL. The CDR3, as DNA: TGCGCCAGCTCCCTTCCCTTGGGCGCTGGGGCCAACGTCCTGACTTTC. Translated: CASSLPLGAGANVLTF.

The genes are TRBV6-6 and TRBJ2-2; possible D gene TRBD1, 6 bases. The V gene's germline CDR1 is MNHNY and CDR2 SVGAGI (reference sequence). Deletions cut 7 bases from V and 6 bases from J, with 18 bases between. This CDR3 has 15 amino acids. Written as DNA, the CDR3 is TGTGCCAGCATCACCGACAGGTTTGCCGCCGGGGAGCTGTTTTTT. This gives the protein CASITDRFAAGELFF.

V usage is TRBV11-3 and J usage is TRBJ2-1; the D gene is possibly TRBD2 (6 bases). Trimming took 5 bases from V and 6 from J, leaving 14 bases between them. There are 14 residues in the CDR3. In germline, CDR1 is SGHNT, CDR2 YENEEA. CDR3: CASSPRLGSNEQFF. As DNA, the CDR3 is TGTGCCAGCAGCCCTAGACTAGGTTCCAATGAGCAGTTCTTC. Together with reference TRBV11-3 and TRBJ2-1, the CDR3 gives the full variable domain: EAGVVQSPRYKIIEKKQPVAFWCNPISGHNTLYWYLQNLGQGPELLIRYENEEAVDDSQLPKDRFSAERLKGVDSTLKIQPAELGDSAVYLCASSPRLGSNEQFFGPGTRLTVL.

This chain's CDR3 is CAIRTGSGTQYF. The CDR3, as DNA: TGTGCCATCAGGACAGGGTCAGGTACGCAGTATTTT. This sequence joins TRBV10-3 and TRBJ2-3, with 7 bases aligning to TRBD1. Germline V gene sequence: CDR1 ENHRY, CDR2 SYGVKD. The ends lost 6 bases at V and 8 bases at J; junction bases unmatched: 5. This CDR3 has 12 amino acids.

The gene calls are TRBV5-4 and TRBJ2-3; possible D gene TRBD1, 6 bases. CDR3 length: 15 amino acids. V lost 1 base and J 3 bases, leaving 12 bases between the germline ends. From germline, CDR1 is SGHNT and CDR2 YYREEE (reference sequence). In DNA form, the CDR3 reads TGTGCCAGCAGCTTGAGGGCAGGGGAGACAGATACGCAGTATTTT. This sequence encodes CASSLRAGETDTQYF.

V is TRBV5-5 and J is TRBJ1-2; 7 bases agree with TRBD1. V shed 6 bases, J shed 4 bases, and the junction held 9 bases outside the gene matches. Germline CDR1 and CDR2: SGHKS and YYEKEE (reference sequence). This CDR3 contains 14 residues. The CDR3, as DNA: TGTGCCAGCACCGACAGGGTTGTGGGCTATGGCTACACCTTC. This codes for CASTDRVVGYGYTF.

This chain joins TRBV2 and TRBJ2-7; perhaps TRBD1 as D (5 bases). Germline V CDR1 and CDR2: SNHLY, FYNNEI. This CDR3 is 12 amino acids long. With 11 bases removed from V and 3 bases from J, the gap between germline ends came to 14 bases. The CDR3 DNA reads as TGTGCCGGCATTGGGGCAGACTACGAGCAGTACTTC. Translating it yields CAGIGADYEQYF.

This chain connects TRBV5-1 to TRBJ2-7; 10 bases are a match to TRBD1. Trimming cost V 3 bases and J 1 base; bases outside gene matches: 1. Per the germline V gene, CDR1 is SGHRS and CDR2 is YFSETQ. The CDR3 is 14 residues long. As DNA, the CDR3 is TGCGCCAGCAGCTCGGGACAGGGGTCCTACGAGCAGTACTTC. Amino acid sequence: CASSSGQGSYEQYF. Variable domain in full (rest from reference TRBV5-1 and TRBJ2-7): KAGVTQTPRYLIKTRGQQVTLSCSPISGHRSVSWYQQTPGQGLQFLFEYFSETQRNKGNFPGRFSGRQFSNSRSEMNVSTLELGDSALYLCASSSGQGSYEQYFGPGTRLTVT.

The V and J genes are TRBV6-4 and TRBJ1-6; 11 nucleotides agree with TRBD1. Losses at the gene ends were 2 bases for V and 9 bases for J; bases not matched to a gene: 0. The germline gives CDR1 MRHNA, CDR2 SNTAGT. The CDR3 is made up of 14 amino acids. CDR3 coding DNA: TGTGCCAGCAGTGACGGGACAGGGGGTTCACCCCTCCACTTT. Protein sequence: CASSDGTGGSPLHF.

Only a few counts were recorded for this clone. The J gene is TRBJ1-2, the V gene TRBV30; D possibly corresponds to TRBD1 (6 bases). Germline V gene sequence: CDR1 GTSNPN, CDR2 SVGIG (reference sequence). The CDR3 is made up of 12 amino acids. V was pared by 2 bases and J by 7 bases, with 11 bases between. In DNA, the CDR3 is TGTGCCTGGAGTTATGAAGGGGGTGGCTACACCTTC. Translating it yields CAWSYEGGGYTF.

The chain has TRBV19 and TRBJ2-3, with a possible D match to TRBD2 (6 bases). V was trimmed by 6 bases and J by 1 base, leaving 14 bases between them. The CDR3 consists of 15 residues. CDR1 and CDR2 (germline): LNHDA, SQIVND (reference sequence). Written as DNA, the CDR3 is TGTGCCAGTAGAGTGGGCGGGGCCCGCACAGATACGCAGTATTTT. It translates to CASRVGGARTDTQYF.

This rearrangement joins TRBV19 to TRBJ1-2; the match to TRBD1 covers 7 bases. The junction had 8 bases not matched to a gene; V was cut back by 5 bases and J by 8 bases. The germline CDR1 and CDR2 sequences are LNHDA and SQIVND (reference sequence). This CDR3 has 13 amino acids. For the CDR3, the DNA is TGTGCCAGTAGTCTCGGACAGGCGGGAGGCTACACCTTC. As protein: CASSLGQAGGYTF.

The chain employs TRBV5-1 and TRBJ1-2; weak D call: TRBD1 (5 bases). V lost 0 bases and J lost 4, with 13 bases in between. Germline V CDR1 and CDR2: SGHRS, YFSETQ. The CDR3 consists of 15 residues. The CDR3 is CASSLAGGEGYGYTF. The CDR3, as DNA: TGCGCCAGCAGCTTGGCCGGAGGGGAAGGCTATGGCTACACCTTC.

The rearrangement links TRBV4-2 to TRBJ2-3; possibly TRBD2 for D (5 bases). V shed 0 bases and J shed 1 base, with 14 bases lying between them. The V gene's germline CDR1 is LGHNA and CDR2 YNFKEQ. CDR3 size: 17 residues. DNA of the CDR3: TGTGCCAGCAGCCAAGATCTCGTGGACTCGCGCACAGATACGCAGTATTTT. It is translated as CASSQDLVDSRTDTQYF.

This chain connects TRBV19 to TRBJ1-2; D may be TRBD1 (5 bases). Germline CDR1 is LNHDA and CDR2 is SQIVND (reference sequence). CDR3 size: 14 residues. V lost 1 base and J lost 7, with 13 bases in between. In DNA form, the CDR3 reads TGTGCCAGTAGTATAGGGCAGGGATCCGGTGGCTACACCTTC. Amino acid sequence: CASSIGQGSGGYTF.

This chain uses TRBV18 with TRBJ2-7; 9 bases align to TRBD2. CDR3 length: 15 amino acids. After removal of 2 bases from V and 1 base from J, the junction contained 3 bases not matched to a gene. The germline V gene has CDR1 KGHSH and CDR2 LQKENI. This CDR3 reads CASSPAGGPSYEQYV. In DNA form, the CDR3 reads TGTGCCAGCTCACCAGCGGGAGGGCCTTCCTACGAGCAGTACGTC.

The chain links TRBV7-9 to TRBJ1-5; perhaps TRBD1 as D (5 bases). The CDR3 length is 14 residues. Trimming left V 5 bases short and J 4 bases short, with 12 bases between. The germline CDR1 and CDR2 sequences are SEHNR and FQNEAQ (reference sequence). The CDR3 bases are TGTGCCAGCAGCCCTTGGGACTCAAATCAGCCCCAGCATTTT. Its translation is CASSPWDSNQPQHF. Filled out from reference TRBV7-9 and TRBJ1-5, the complete variable domain reads DTGVSQNPRHKITKRGQNVTFRCDPISEHNRLYWYRQTLGQGPEFLTYFQNEAQLEKSRLLSDRFSAERPKGSFSTLEIQRTEQGDSAMYLCASSPWDSNQPQHFGDGTRLSIL.

The V and J genes are TRBV23-1 and TRBJ2-5; possibly TRBD1 for D (5 bases). TRBV23-1 is placed among ORFs of uncertain function. V was pared by 1 base and J by 1 base, with 13 bases between. The CDR3 extends over 16 amino acids. DNA of the CDR3: TGCGCCAGCAGTCAATACCCTGTGGGGCTCCAAGAGACCCAGTACTTC. Protein product: CASSQYPVGLQETQYF.

This sequence joins TRBV5-1 and TRBJ2-3, with D tentatively TRBD2 (5 bases). V was clipped by 6 bases and J by 0 bases, with 8 bases between them. Germline-derived CDR1 and CDR2 are SGHRS and YFSETQ. The CDR3 runs to 13 residues. DNA of the CDR3: TGCGCCAGCAAGGCTAGCAGCACAGATACGCAGTATTTT. Translation gives CASKASSTDTQYF.

The V and J genes are TRBV29-1 and TRBJ2-5; 7 bases align to TRBD1. Losses at the gene ends were 2 bases for V and 5 bases for J; bases not matched to a gene: 5. The CDR3 runs 13 residues. CDR1 SQVTM and CDR2 ANQGSEA come from the germline V gene. Here the CDR3 DNA reads TGCAGCGTTGAAATAATACAGGGGGAGACCCAGTACTTC. Translated: CSVEIIQGETQYF.